Listed below are T cell receptor beta chains from one sample, sequenced in a study of T-cell memory formation after mild COVID-19. TCRdb recomputed calls from the 5' RACE reads with MiXCR, one row per CDR3 protein. The sample has some 190,000 distinct CDR3 sequences, under 20% seen once; the top ten hold 2% to 2.5%. The sequencing sample was made of PBMCs or a T cell subset sorted from them (not recorded which). The receptors were sampled from an adult woman who had mild COVID-19 (a few samples of this study predate the infection). Cell type and time point are not known. Both conserved end residues are part of each CDR3. The order of the fields is D gene, clone size, J gene, V gene, CDR3 DNA, CDR3 protein. The D gene is left open where the match is weak. Clone size appears in some rows only: once, few, many, or a class for an expanded clone.

D gene: TRBD2; clone size: .; J gene: TRBJ2-5; V gene: TRBV7-9; CDR3 DNA: TGTGCCAGCAGCTTAACGGGCTACAGGGGACTAGCGGGAGGGTTATGGGACCAAGAGACCCAGTACTTC; CDR3 protein: CASSLTGYRGLAGGLWDQETQYF
D gene: .; clone size: .; J gene: TRBJ2-1; V gene: TRBV6-5; CDR3 DNA: TGTGCCAGCAGTTACTCGGGGAGTAGCCTGGATGAGCAGTTCTTC; CDR3 protein: CASSYSGSSLDEQFF
D gene: .; clone size: few; J gene: TRBJ2-2; V gene: TRBV5-1; CDR3 DNA: TGCGCCAGCAGGCCACGCTACCCAAACTCGCTCACCGGGGAGCTGTTTTTT; CDR3 protein: CASRPRYPNSLTGELFF
D gene: .; clone size: .; J gene: TRBJ2-1; V gene: TRBV6-5; CDR3 DNA: TGTGCCAGCACGAAAGGGGGGACAGCCTCATACAATGAGCAGTTCTTC; CDR3 protein: CASTKGGTASYNEQFF
D gene: .; clone size: many; J gene: TRBJ2-6; V gene: TRBV14; CDR3 DNA: TGTGCCAGCAGCCCAAGGGCTGGGGCCAACGTCCTGACTTTC; CDR3 protein: CASSPRAGANVLTF
D gene: TRBD2; clone size: .; J gene: TRBJ2-3; V gene: TRBV20-1; CDR3 DNA: TGCAGTGCTAGACCAGCGGGGGTTACAGATACGCAGTATTTT; CDR3 protein: CSARPAGVTDTQYF
D gene: .; clone size: few; J gene: TRBJ2-7; V gene: TRBV20-1; CDR3 DNA: TGCAGTGCTAGGCCCACTGGGCTTTCCGAGCAGTACTTC; CDR3 protein: CSARPTGLSEQYF
D gene: TRBD1; clone size: .; J gene: TRBJ1-5; V gene: TRBV19; CDR3 DNA: TGTGCCAGTAGTACGACAGGGGCACTCAATCAGCCCCAGCATTTT; CDR3 protein: CASSTTGALNQPQHF
D gene: TRBD1; clone size: few; J gene: TRBJ2-7; V gene: TRBV7-2; CDR3 DNA: TGTGCCAGCAGCCCCGACAGGGGAGACGAGCAGTACTTC; CDR3 protein: CASSPDRGDEQYF
D gene: .; clone size: few; J gene: TRBJ2-1; V gene: TRBV18; CDR3 DNA: TGTGCCAGCTCACCGAGGGGTTCCGGTGAGCAGTTCTTC; CDR3 protein: CASSPRGSGEQFF
D gene: .; clone size: few; J gene: TRBJ2-7; V gene: TRBV5-1; CDR3 DNA: TGCGCCAGCCGAGCTGTGGGCGGATACGAGCAGTACTTC; CDR3 protein: CASRAVGGYEQYF
D gene: .; clone size: few; J gene: TRBJ2-3; V gene: TRBV4-2; CDR3 DNA: TGTGCCAGCAGCCAAGTATCCCAACCAGATACGCAGTATTTT; CDR3 protein: CASSQVSQPDTQYF
D gene: .; clone size: few; J gene: TRBJ2-3; V gene: TRBV30; CDR3 DNA: TGTGCCTGGAGTCTCCCAGATACGCAGTATTTT; CDR3 protein: CAWSLPDTQYF
D gene: .; clone size: .; J gene: TRBJ1-1; V gene: TRBV6-5; CDR3 DNA: TGTGCCATCTCCCCCTTCGGAATACCGAACACTGAAGCTTTCTTT; CDR3 protein: CAISPFGIPNTEAFF
D gene: .; clone size: .; J gene: TRBJ2-1; V gene: TRBV7-8; CDR3 DNA: TGTGCCAGCAGCTTAGCGCACGGCAGCTACAATGAGCAGTTCTTC; CDR3 protein: CASSLAHGSYNEQFF
D gene: TRBD1; clone size: .; J gene: TRBJ1-6; V gene: TRBV5-1; CDR3 DNA: TGCGCCAGAATATCCCGGGACAGTTTTAATTCACCCCTCCACTTT; CDR3 protein: CARISRDSFNSPLHF
D gene: TRBD2; clone size: many; J gene: TRBJ2-1; V gene: TRBV5-1; CDR3 DNA: TGCGCCAGCAGCGGGATCGGCGGGGGGCGGGGTGAGCAGTTCTTC; CDR3 protein: CASSGIGGGRGEQFF
D gene: TRBD2; clone size: .; J gene: TRBJ2-1; V gene: TRBV10-3; CDR3 DNA: TGTGCCATCAGTGGGACTACTAGCGGTGAGCAGTTCTTC; CDR3 protein: CAISGTTSGEQFF